This T cell receptor (beta chain) appears in the sequencing data of a study of T-cell memory formation after mild COVID-19. Germline-derived CDR1 and CDR2 are SQVTM and ANQGSEA. This CDR3 has 12 amino acids. The V segment lost 4 bases and the J segment 3 bases; nucleotides outside the gene matches: 0. TCRdb re-called the 5' RACE reads with MiXCR, one entry per CDR3 protein. Here the sample spans roughly 110,000 distinct CDR3 sequences, roughly 12% being singletons. There are a few counts of this clonotype. This clonotype originated in an adult woman who had mild COVID-19 (a few samples of this study predate the infection). Cell type and time point are not known. The chain links TRBV29-1 to TRBJ2-5; TRBD1 matches at 9 bases. Sequencing was done on a sample of PBMCs or a T cell subset sorted from them (not recorded which). DNA for the CDR3: TGCAGCGTTGGGACAGGGGAAGAGACCCAGTACTTC. As protein: CSVGTGEETQYF.